This T cell receptor beta chain was sequenced in a study of blood T cell repertoires in COVID-19. As for the study in general: Spain, Italy and the United States supplied samples that represented acute and convalescent COVID-19. Sources were T cells, B-cell-depleted T cells, or PBMCs; the material itself was cDNA or gDNA.

In the original analysis: Amplification with reference gene primers provided the estimates of nucleated cell counts. TCRdb's copy holds only in-frame clones and misses some; the assay was immunoSEQ multiplex PCR. D and trimming come from the DNA, and the V and J calls and clone size come from that table. The table shows about 120,000 clones, with more than 75% occurring only once. V shed 6 bases, J shed 4 bases, and the junction held 6 bases outside the gene matches. This CDR3 is 14 amino acids long. CDR1 is SGHKS, CDR2 YYEKEE, per germline (reference sequence). This rearrangement joins TRBV5-5 to TRBJ2-3; 9 positions match TRBD1. The sequenced material came from peripheral blood. The receptor was isolated from a man in his fifties or sixties with acute or convalescent COVID-19. The CDR3 is CASIRTGVPDTQYF. In nucleotides, the CDR3 is TGTGCCAGCATCAGGACAGGGGTGCCAGATACGCAGTATTTT.